Only a few counts were recorded for the clone carrying this TCR beta chain. It may be a read error: a sequence one base away is much more abundant. Amplification yielded TCR beta CDR3 regions, with RNA transcripts as the source. Initially, a first-round RT-PCR of the TCR CDR3 employed the HTBI primer set. TCRdb re-called the multiplex PCR reads through MiXCR, storing one row per CDR3 protein. The table records 350,000 to 500,000 distinct CDR3 sequences, approximately 13% of them present only once. This sample was taken from a study of T cells in Graves' hyperthyroidism and ophthalmopathy. Hyperthyroidism patients were newly diagnosed, had disease duration under 2 months, and were aged 18 to 65 years. Diagnoses rested on clinical symptoms, serum thyroxine and TRAb, thyroid ultrasound and orbital computed tomography. From germline, CDR1 is SGHAT and CDR2 FQNNGV. The J segment lost 7 bases and the V segment lost 6 bases, leaving 7 bases of the junction unmatched. The CDR3 is made up of 14 amino acids.

This receptor was taken from a woman aged 18-30 years with Graves' hyperthyroidism. The sequencing input was blood. The rearrangement joins TRBV11-2 to TRBJ2-1; TRBD2 matches 9 bases. Here the CDR3 reads CASSGAGGGNEQFF. The CDR3, as DNA: TGTGCCAGCAGTGGGGCGGGGGGGGGGAATGAGCAGTTCTTC.